A selection of T cell receptor beta chains follows, all from one sample in a study of blood T cell repertoires in COVID-19. Clones were sequenced by immunoSEQ multiplex PCR, and TCRdb holds only the in-frame ones, with some missing. In the table there are roughly 190,000 clones, more than 70% of which are singletons. Sequencing was performed on peripheral blood. Receptors were obtained from a woman aged 40 to 49 who had recovered from COVID-19. Each CDR3 is given with its conserved first and last residue. A D gene is named only where the DNA matches it firmly. Not all rows give a size; the values are once, few, many and, for expanded clones, a class.

cdr3_aa: CASRVGRGNYGYTF; cdr3_nt: TGTGCCAGCAGGGTGGGGAGGGGTAACTATGGCTACACCTTC; d_call: NA; j_call: TRBJ1-2; v_call: TRBV28; clone_size: many
cdr3_aa: CATSRGQGLGSYEQYF; cdr3_nt: TGTGCCACCAGCAGGGGACAGGGATTAGGCTCCTACGAGCAGTACTTC; d_call: TRBD1; j_call: TRBJ2-7; v_call: TRBV15; clone_size: once
cdr3_aa: CASSEIFGSSEGNTIYF; cdr3_nt: TGTGCCAGCAGTGAGATTTTCGGCAGCTCGGAGGGAAACACCATATATTTT; d_call: NA; j_call: TRBJ1-3; v_call: TRBV6-1; clone_size: NA
cdr3_aa: CASRERQGNTEAFF; cdr3_nt: TGTGCCAGCAGAGAGAGACAGGGAAACACTGAAGCTTTCTTT; d_call: TRBD1; j_call: TRBJ1-1; v_call: TRBV6-4; clone_size: NA
cdr3_aa: CASSLVQANSPLHF; cdr3_nt: TGCGCCAGCAGCTTAGTCCAGGCGAATTCACCCCTCCACTTT; d_call: NA; j_call: TRBJ1-6; v_call: TRBV5-1; clone_size: once
cdr3_aa: CASTADREGGELFF; cdr3_nt: TGTGCCAGCACCGCGGACAGGGAGGGCGGGGAGCTGTTTTTT; d_call: NA; j_call: TRBJ2-2; v_call: TRBV5-5; clone_size: NA
cdr3_aa: CASSVEDLAGWKTQYF; cdr3_nt: TGTGCCAGCAGCGTAGAGGACCTAGCGGGGTGGAAGACCCAGTACTTC; d_call: TRBD2; j_call: TRBJ2-5; v_call: TRBV9; clone_size: NA
cdr3_aa: CASGLVRRGLPFISGNTIYF; cdr3_nt: TGTGCTAGTGGTTTGGTACGGAGGGGGCTCCCCTTTATCTCTGGAAACACCATATATTTT; d_call: TRBD1; j_call: TRBJ1-3; v_call: TRBV12-5; clone_size: NA
cdr3_aa: CASRTRGQGNTEAFF; cdr3_nt: TGTGCCAGTAGAACCCGGGGACAGGGGAACACTGAAGCTTTCTTT; d_call: TRBD1; j_call: TRBJ1-1; v_call: TRBV19; clone_size: NA
cdr3_aa: CASSHLQRDVYEQYF; cdr3_nt: TGTGCCAGCAGCCATCTCCAGCGGGATGTATACGAGCAGTACTTC; d_call: TRBD2; j_call: TRBJ2-7; v_call: TRBV3-1/TRBV3-2; clone_size: NA
cdr3_aa: CASSEMGQGTDTQYF; cdr3_nt: TGTGCCAGCAGTGAGATGGGACAGGGCACAGATACGCAGTATTTT; d_call: TRBD1; j_call: TRBJ2-3; v_call: TRBV6-1; clone_size: NA
cdr3_aa: CASSDRAAGNNEQFF; cdr3_nt: TGTGCCAGCAGTGACCGGGCCGCGGGGAACAATGAGCAGTTCTTC; d_call: NA; j_call: TRBJ2-1; v_call: TRBV6-4; clone_size: NA
cdr3_aa: CASSLVLAGGPDTGELFF; cdr3_nt: TGTGCCAGCAGCTTGGTCCTAGCGGGAGGTCCGGACACCGGGGAGCTGTTTTTT; d_call: TRBD2; j_call: TRBJ2-2; v_call: TRBV5-6; clone_size: few
cdr3_aa: CASSPAYTEAFF; cdr3_nt: TGTGCCAGCAGCCCAGCGTACACTGAAGCTTTCTTT; d_call: NA; j_call: TRBJ1-1; v_call: TRBV12-3/TRBV12-4; clone_size: once
cdr3_aa: CASNTRRLGQVNTEAFF; cdr3_nt: TGTGCCAGCAACACAAGAAGGCTGGGGCAGGTGAACACTGAAGCTTTCTTT; d_call: NA; j_call: TRBJ1-1; v_call: TRBV28; clone_size: NA
cdr3_aa: CASSRTSGTSYEQYF; cdr3_nt: TGTGCCAGCAGCAGGACTAGCGGGACCTCCTACGAGCAGTACTTC; d_call: TRBD2; j_call: TRBJ2-7; v_call: TRBV6-2/TRBV6-3; clone_size: NA
cdr3_aa: CAISEATRDSHYGYTF; cdr3_nt: TGTGCCATCAGTGAGGCTACAAGGGACAGCCACTATGGCTACACCTTC; d_call: TRBD1; j_call: TRBJ1-2; v_call: TRBV10-3; clone_size: NA
cdr3_aa: CASRQQGAWEKLFF; cdr3_nt: TGTGCCAGCAGGCAACAGGGTGCTTGGGAAAAACTGTTTTTT; d_call: NA; j_call: TRBJ1-4; v_call: TRBV2; clone_size: NA
cdr3_aa: CASSRPRTSPSNEQFF; cdr3_nt: TGTGCCAGCAGCCGACCTAGGACTAGCCCTAGCAATGAGCAGTTCTTC; d_call: TRBD2; j_call: TRBJ2-1; v_call: TRBV7-9; clone_size: NA
cdr3_aa: CASSGLAGAYEQYF; cdr3_nt: TGTGCCAGCAGCGGACTAGCGGGGGCCTACGAGCAGTACTTC; d_call: TRBD2; j_call: TRBJ2-7; v_call: TRBV7-2; clone_size: once
cdr3_aa: CASSVGSGVWEQFF; cdr3_nt: TGTGCCAGCAGCGTAGGTTCAGGGGTGTGGGAGCAGTTCTTC; d_call: NA; j_call: TRBJ2-1; v_call: TRBV9; clone_size: NA
cdr3_aa: CASTYLGLAGGPGKNIQYF; cdr3_nt: TGTGCCAGCACCTATCTGGGACTAGCGGGAGGGCCGGGCAAAAACATTCAGTACTTC; d_call: TRBD2; j_call: TRBJ2-4; v_call: TRBV7-7; clone_size: NA
cdr3_aa: CASSIGHGLAGTNEQFF; cdr3_nt: TGTGCCAGTAGTATAGGCCATGGACTAGCGGGAACCAATGAGCAGTTCTTC; d_call: TRBD2; j_call: TRBJ2-1; v_call: TRBV19; clone_size: few
cdr3_aa: CAISALQGGETQYF; cdr3_nt: TGTGCCATCAGTGCATTACAGGGCGGGGAGACCCAGTACTTC; d_call: NA; j_call: TRBJ2-5; v_call: TRBV10-3; clone_size: NA
cdr3_aa: CASSSSLGHPATNEKLFF; cdr3_nt: TGTGCCAGCAGCTCAAGCCTGGGACACCCAGCAACTAATGAAAAACTGTTTTTT; d_call: NA; j_call: TRBJ1-4; v_call: TRBV7-9; clone_size: NA
cdr3_aa: CASSQWRGTNYGYTF; cdr3_nt: TGTGCCAGCAGCCAGTGGCGGGGGACTAACTATGGCTACACCTTC; d_call: NA; j_call: TRBJ1-2; v_call: TRBV6-5; clone_size: NA
cdr3_aa: CATGGQGYNEQFF; cdr3_nt: TGTGCCACAGGGGGACAGGGGTACAATGAGCAGTTCTTC; d_call: TRBD1; j_call: TRBJ2-1; v_call: TRBV5-8; clone_size: NA
cdr3_aa: CAGQTEDTQYF; cdr3_nt: TGTGCCGGACAGACGGAAGATACGCAGTATTTT; d_call: NA; j_call: TRBJ2-3; v_call: TRBV10-3; clone_size: NA
cdr3_aa: CASSDTGHSNQPQHF; cdr3_nt: TGTGCCAGTAGTGATACGGGACACAGCAATCAGCCCCAGCATTTT; d_call: NA; j_call: TRBJ1-5; v_call: TRBV19; clone_size: NA
cdr3_aa: CASSSTFWGKNYGYTF; cdr3_nt: TGTGCCAGCAGCTCCACGTTCTGGGGCAAAAACTATGGCTACACCTTC; d_call: NA; j_call: TRBJ1-2; v_call: TRBV13; clone_size: NA
cdr3_aa: CASSRDTAYEQYF; cdr3_nt: TGTGCCAGTAGCCGGGACACGGCCTACGAGCAGTACTTC; d_call: NA; j_call: TRBJ2-7; v_call: TRBV19; clone_size: NA
cdr3_aa: CASSLFTSGSLVNEQFF; cdr3_nt: TGTGCCAGCAGCTTATTCACTAGCGGGAGTTTAGTGAATGAGCAGTTCTTC; d_call: TRBD2; j_call: TRBJ2-1; v_call: TRBV7-9; clone_size: few
cdr3_aa: CASSLRQTSSNTGELFF; cdr3_nt: TGTGCCAGCAGCCTCCGCCAGACTAGCTCCAACACCGGGGAGCTGTTTTTT; d_call: TRBD2; j_call: TRBJ2-2; v_call: TRBV13; clone_size: once
cdr3_aa: CSVAGGVNTEAFF; cdr3_nt: TGCAGCGTTGCGGGGGGAGTTAACACTGAAGCTTTCTTT; d_call: NA; j_call: TRBJ1-1; v_call: TRBV29-1; clone_size: few
cdr3_aa: CASSSRGEEQFF; cdr3_nt: TGTGCCAGCAGCTCCAGGGGCGAAGAGCAGTTCTTC; d_call: NA; j_call: TRBJ2-1; v_call: TRBV13; clone_size: once
cdr3_aa: CASSLRQGASQFF; cdr3_nt: TGTGCCAGCTCACTACGACAGGGGGCCTCTCAGTTCTTC; d_call: TRBD1; j_call: TRBJ2-1; v_call: TRBV18; clone_size: NA
cdr3_aa: CASSQEGLSYYEQYF; cdr3_nt: TGTGCCAGCAGCCAAGAGGGCCTCTCTTACTACGAGCAGTACTTC; d_call: NA; j_call: TRBJ2-7; v_call: TRBV3-1/TRBV3-2; clone_size: NA
cdr3_aa: CASSFRLGGLYGYTF; cdr3_nt: TGTGCCAGCAGTTTCCGCTTGGGGGGACTATATGGCTACACCTTC; d_call: NA; j_call: TRBJ1-2; v_call: TRBV27; clone_size: once
cdr3_aa: CASRTGTELTGELFF; cdr3_nt: TGTGCCAGCAGGACCGGGACAGAACTCACCGGGGAGCTGTTTTTT; d_call: TRBD1; j_call: TRBJ2-2; v_call: TRBV6-6; clone_size: few
cdr3_aa: CASSVGLVNEQFF; cdr3_nt: TGTGCCAGCAGCGTTGGCCTCGTAAATGAGCAGTTCTTC; d_call: NA; j_call: TRBJ2-1; v_call: TRBV9; clone_size: few
cdr3_aa: CASSKGQGHGYTF; cdr3_nt: TGTGCCAGCAGCAAGGGACAGGGACATGGCTACACCTTC; d_call: TRBD1; j_call: TRBJ1-2; v_call: TRBV2; clone_size: NA
cdr3_aa: CSAPRQETQYF; cdr3_nt: TGCAGTGCACCCCGGCAAGAGACCCAGTACTTC; d_call: NA; j_call: TRBJ2-5; v_call: TRBV20-1; clone_size: NA
cdr3_aa: CASSDLYEQYF; cdr3_nt: TGTGCCAGCAGTGATCTGTACGAGCAGTACTTC; d_call: NA; j_call: TRBJ2-7; v_call: TRBV6-4; clone_size: NA
cdr3_aa: CASSDGLAGFGEQYF; cdr3_nt: TGTGCCAGCAGTGACGGACTAGCGGGTTTTGGCGAGCAGTACTTC; d_call: TRBD2; j_call: TRBJ2-7; v_call: TRBV6-1; clone_size: few
cdr3_aa: CASSGADVSPLHF; cdr3_nt: TGTGCCAGCAGCGGAGCTGATGTTTCACCCCTCCACTTT; d_call: NA; j_call: TRBJ1-6; v_call: TRBV5-6; clone_size: NA
cdr3_aa: CASSFQGGNEQYF; cdr3_nt: TGTGCCAGCTCTTTCCAGGGGGGTAACGAGCAGTACTTC; d_call: NA; j_call: TRBJ2-7; v_call: TRBV6-5; clone_size: NA
cdr3_aa: CASAQVGNTEAFF; cdr3_nt: TGTGCCAGCGCACAGGTGGGGAACACTGAAGCTTTCTTT; d_call: NA; j_call: TRBJ1-1; v_call: TRBV6-5; clone_size: NA
cdr3_aa: CASSGLTSFFTDTQYF; cdr3_nt: TGCGCCAGCAGCGGCTTGACTAGTTTTTTTACAGATACGCAGTATTTT; d_call: NA; j_call: TRBJ2-3; v_call: TRBV5-1; clone_size: NA
cdr3_aa: CASSSRGVMETQYF; cdr3_nt: TGTGCCAGCAGCTCCAGGGGGGTGATGGAGACCCAGTACTTC; d_call: NA; j_call: TRBJ2-5; v_call: TRBV7-2; clone_size: NA
cdr3_aa: CASSQLAGTDGGNTIYF; cdr3_nt: TGCGCCAGCAGCCAGCTAGCCGGGACTGACGGCGGAAACACCATATATTTT; d_call: NA; j_call: TRBJ1-3; v_call: TRBV4-3; clone_size: NA
cdr3_aa: CASSPRQGENTEAFF; cdr3_nt: TGTGCCAGCAGCCCTCGACAGGGAGAGAACACTGAAGCTTTCTTT; d_call: TRBD1; j_call: TRBJ1-1; v_call: TRBV4-2; clone_size: NA
cdr3_aa: CASSQEGGPQHF; cdr3_nt: TGTGCCAGCAGCCAAGAAGGAGGGCCCCAGCATTTT; d_call: NA; j_call: TRBJ1-5; v_call: TRBV14; clone_size: NA
cdr3_aa: CASSLDRVGASPLHF; cdr3_nt: TGTGCCAGCAGCTTGGACAGGGTTGGGGCTTCACCCCTCCACTTT; d_call: TRBD1; j_call: TRBJ1-6; v_call: TRBV7-6; clone_size: NA